This T cell receptor (beta chain) emerged from a study of early T cells in non-severe SARS-CoV-2 infection. Study summary: Sequenced bulk RNA came from whole blood that was unsorted, and chains were unpaired.

CDR3 size: 15 residues. Trimming removed 0 bases from V and 5 bases from J, with 14 bases in between. The germline V gene encodes CDR1 SGHNT and CDR2 YYREEE (reference sequence). The TCR library protocol was used to attach unique molecular identifiers. These identifiers were attached to individual cDNA molecules. From the 5' RACE reads, TCRdb called clonotypes with MiXCR, one entry per CDR3 protein. Among tens of thousands of distinct CDR3 sequences listed, approximately 10% were seen once. The sequence was collected from an adult who was a healthcare worker with PCR-confirmed SARS-CoV-2 infection or an uninfected control (not recorded which). This chain links TRBV5-4 with TRBJ1-1, with a tentative D call TRBD1 (5 bases). Specimen: whole blood. For the CDR3, the DNA is TGTGCCAGCAGCTTGGAGCAGGGTGGAGGAACTGAAGCTTTCTTT. It yields the protein CASSLEQGGGTEAFF.